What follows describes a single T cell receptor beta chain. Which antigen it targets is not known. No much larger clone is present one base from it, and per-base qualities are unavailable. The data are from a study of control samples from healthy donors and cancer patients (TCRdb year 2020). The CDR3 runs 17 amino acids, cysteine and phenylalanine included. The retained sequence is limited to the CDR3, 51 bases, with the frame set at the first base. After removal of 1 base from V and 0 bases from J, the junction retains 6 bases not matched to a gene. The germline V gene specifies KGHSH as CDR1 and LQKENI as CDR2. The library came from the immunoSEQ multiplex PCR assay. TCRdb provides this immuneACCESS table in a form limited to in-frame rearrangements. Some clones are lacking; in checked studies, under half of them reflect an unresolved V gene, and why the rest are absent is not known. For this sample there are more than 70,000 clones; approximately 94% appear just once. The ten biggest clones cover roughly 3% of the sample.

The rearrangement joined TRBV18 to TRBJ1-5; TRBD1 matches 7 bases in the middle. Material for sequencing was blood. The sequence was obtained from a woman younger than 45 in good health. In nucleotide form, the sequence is TGTGCCAGCTCACCACAGGGACAGTCTAATAGCAATCAGCCCCAGCATTTT. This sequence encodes CASSPQGQSNSNQPQHF. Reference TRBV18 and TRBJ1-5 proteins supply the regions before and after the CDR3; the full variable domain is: NAGVMQNPRHLVRRRGQEARLRCSPMKGHSHVYWYRQLPEEGLKFMVYLQKENIIDESGMPKERFSAEFPKEGPSILRIQQVVRGDSAAYFCASSPQGQSNSNQPQHFGDGTRLSIL.